This T cell receptor beta chain was retrieved from a study of blood T cells in healthy people across ages. The use of a sample-barcoded 5' primer and a J-beta primer mix characterized a second PCR of roughly 6 to 11 cycles. TCRdb itself ran the 5' RACE reads through MiXCR, one entry per CDR3 protein. The sample contains 700,000 to 900,000 distinct CDR3 sequences, around a quarter of which appear only once. This clonotype was detected a few times. Trimming shortened V by 4 bases and J by 4 bases, and 10 bases separated the two germline ends. This CDR3 contains 12 residues. The V gene's germline CDR1 is DFQATT and CDR2 SNEGSKA (reference sequence). These same records also appear under a second study, on T cells of mothers and their children.

The specimen was blood. The chain employs TRBV20-1 and TRBJ1-2; maybe TRBD1 (5 bases). This TCR was sampled from a boy aged 5-17 years in good health. CDR3 sequence reads: CSAKTAIYGYTF. The DNA for the CDR3 is TGCAGTGCTAAGACAGCGATCTATGGCTACACCTTC.